Shown below are 23 T cell receptor beta chains from a single sample sequenced in a study of T-cell reconstitution after alpha-beta-depleted transplantation in children. TCRbeta library construction was performed incorporating unique molecular identifiers. TCRdb re-analysed the PCR reads in MiXCR, keeping a single row per CDR3 protein. The table lists some 340,000 distinct CDR3 sequences, approximately 10% of them singletons. The source was PBMCs from the stem cell graft donor, collected from the stem cell graft. The receptors were gathered from a human donor who donated a stem cell graft to a child with acute lymphoblastic leukemia.

The chain combines TRBV21-1 with TRBJ1-5. TRBV21-1 is a listed pseudogene. This CDR3 has 14 amino acids. CDR3 sequence: CASSNPQENQPQHF. CDR3 sequence (DNA): TGTGCCAGCAGCAATCCGCAGGAAAATCAGCCCCAGCATTTT.

The V and J genes are TRBV5-1 and TRBJ2-1; 9 bases match TRBD2. The CDR3 extends over 16 amino acids. CDR1 is SGHRS, CDR2 YFSETQ, per germline. Unmatched junction bases numbered 12, after V lost 4 bases and J lost 7 bases. CDR3 sequence reads: CASSRTVAGVANEQFF. CDR3 DNA sequence: TGCGCCAGCAGCAGGACGGTAGCGGGAGTGGCGAATGAGCAGTTCTTC.

The V gene is TRBV7-9, the J gene TRBJ2-1; TRBD2 might be the D (6 bases). The CDR3 loop spans 16 amino acids. The ends were cut back, 2 bases at V and 6 bases at J, with 17 bases in the middle. CDR1 is SEHNR and CDR2 is FQNEAQ in the germline V gene (reference sequence). CDR3 coding DNA: TGTGCCAGCAGCTTACGGCAACAAACTAGCTTCAATGAGCAGTTCTTC. It codes for CASSLRQQTSFNEQFF.

V is TRBV28 and J is TRBJ1-2; tentatively, D is TRBD1 (5 bases). The germline gives CDR1 MDHEN, CDR2 SYDVKM. V was trimmed by 3 bases and J by 8 bases, leaving 16 bases between them. The CDR3 extends over 14 amino acids. This chain's CDR3 is CASSFAGTLYGYTF. The CDR3 DNA is TGTGCCAGCAGTTTCGCAGGGACCTTGTACGGCTACACCTTC.

The V call is TRBV30, the J call TRBJ1-2; 8 bases align to TRBD1. CDR1 and CDR2 from the germline V gene are GTSNPN and SVGIG (reference sequence). The J segment lost 8 bases and the V segment lost 5 bases, leaving 4 bases of the junction unmatched. The CDR3 has 11 residues. The DNA for the CDR3 is TGTGCCTGGGAGGACAGGGCGGGCTACACCTTC. Protein sequence: CAWEDRAGYTF.

This clonotype was seen at least ten times. The DNA for the CDR3 is TGCAGTGCTAGGGGGGACAGGACGAAAAACACCATATATTTT. This translates into CSARGDRTKNTIYF. The V call is TRBV20-1, the J call TRBJ1-3; 8 bases match TRBD1. The germline gives CDR1 DFQATT, CDR2 SNEGSKA (reference sequence). Trimming at V came to 3 bases and at J to 6 bases, leaving 7 bases not matched to a gene. The CDR3 extends over 14 amino acids.

This clonotype was counted between two and nine times. The chain is built from TRBV7-6 and TRBJ2-7; D might be TRBD2 (6 bases). The germline V gene has CDR1 SGHVS and CDR2 FNYEAQ. The CDR3 totals 16 residues. The V end was cut by 0 bases, the J end by 4 bases, with 16 bases between. In DNA, the CDR3 is TGTGCCAGCAGCTTAGCGGAGGGTGGCGTGCAATACGAGCAGTACTTC. Residues: CASSLAEGGVQYEQYF.

CDR3 in DNA: TGTGCCAGCAGCCCCGGACTAGCGGGAGGGTCCACCTACGAGCAGTACTTC. The encoded protein is CASSPGLAGGSTYEQYF. The J gene is TRBJ2-7, the V gene TRBV7-2, with 15 nucleotides matching TRBD2. J gave up 2 bases and V 5 bases, and 7 bases lay outside the gene matches. Germline V CDR1 and CDR2: SGHTA, FQGNSA. The CDR3 is 17 amino acids.

This sequence joins TRBV7-9 and TRBJ2-1, with D unclear. The CDR3 spans 13 residues. Per the germline V gene, CDR1 is SEHNR and CDR2 is FQNEAQ (reference sequence). The V end was cut by 3 bases, the J end by 5 bases, with 8 bases between. The CDR3 here is CASSFVVDNEQFF. The CDR3 DNA is TGTGCCAGCAGCTTCGTTGTAGACAATGAGCAGTTCTTC.

There are many counts of this clonotype. This chain uses TRBV6-2 or TRBV6-3 with TRBJ2-1; D unclear. V lost 0 bases and J lost 0, with 12 bases in between. The CDR3 length is 17 residues. Germline values: CDR1 MNHEY, CDR2 SVGEGT. CDR3 in amino acids: CASSYSRRARSYNEQFF. Written as DNA, the CDR3 is TGTGCCAGCAGTTACTCGAGACGGGCCCGCTCCTACAATGAGCAGTTCTTC.

The J gene is TRBJ2-7, the V gene TRBV23-1, with no clear D. TRBV23-1 is an ORF for which the function is uncertain. This CDR3 region has 15 residues. Trimming stripped 6 bases from V and 4 bases from J, with 19 bases between. In nucleotides, the CDR3 is TGCGCCAGCAGAGCCTTTAACCAAGACGGTTACGAGCAGTACTTC. Its translation: CASRAFNQDGYEQYF.

The chain has TRBV5-1 and TRBJ2-2; 9 bases fit TRBD1. Germline V gives CDR1 SGHRS, CDR2 YFSETQ. The J segment lost 6 bases and the V segment lost 3 bases, leaving 6 bases of the junction unmatched. CDR3 length: 15 amino acids. The CDR3 DNA reads TGCGCCAGCAGCTCACAGGGGGCGCAAGCCGGGGAGCTGTTTTTT. Translation gives CASSSQGAQAGELFF.

This clonotype was detected a few times. This rearrangement joins TRBV5-1 to TRBJ2-3; 12 bases match TRBD2. CDR3 length equals 16 residues. Trimming cost V 3 bases and J 3 bases; bases outside gene matches: 5. Germline CDR1 is SGHRS and CDR2 is YFSETQ. The CDR3 bases are TGCGCCAGCAGCTCTAGCGGGAGGGCCTCGACAGATACGCAGTATTTT. Translation: CASSSSGRASTDTQYF.

V gene TRBV19 combines with J gene TRBJ2-4, with D possibly being TRBD1 (5 bases). This CDR3 contains 14 residues. Trimming removed 3 bases at V and 9 bases at J, with 15 bases between. Germline CDR1 reads LNHDA; CDR2 reads SQIVND (reference sequence). Here the CDR3 DNA reads TGTGCCAGTAGTATGGTCGCTCCCACAGGCATTCAGTACTTC. Its translation: CASSMVAPTGIQYF.

The chain combines TRBV6-2 or TRBV6-3 with TRBJ2-1, with D perhaps given as TRBD1 or TRBD2 (7 bases each). CDR3 size: 15 residues. CDR1 and CDR2 (germline): MNHEY, SVGEGT. V was shortened by 6 bases and J by 7 bases, with 19 bases between the two germline ends. The CDR3 sequence is CASRSPGGGLNEQFF. CDR3 sequence (DNA): TGTGCCAGCAGGTCACCAGGGGGGGGGCTAAATGAGCAGTTCTTC.

This clonotype was counted ten times or more. The chain carries TRBV20-1 and TRBJ2-3; D remains unclear. The CDR3 consists of 12 residues. V dropped 1 base and J dropped 5 bases, with 7 bases sitting between them. Germline V lookup: CDR1 DFQATT, CDR2 SNEGSKA (reference sequence). The CDR3 loop reads CSARVGIDTQYF. In DNA, the CDR3 is TGCAGTGCTAGAGTGGGAATAGATACGCAGTATTTT.

This clonotype was counted many times. The chain is built from TRBV12-3 or TRBV12-4 and TRBJ2-1, with D unresolved. The CDR3 spans 11 residues. With 7 bases removed from V and 10 bases from J, the gap between germline ends came to 11 bases. CDR3: CASTLNQEQFF. The CDR3, as DNA: TGTGCCAGCACTCTGAACCAGGAGCAGTTCTTC.

This clonotype was observed a few times. The chain is built from TRBV27 and TRBJ2-7; 13 bases agree with TRBD2. CDR1 is MNHEY and CDR2 is SMNVEV in the germline V gene (reference sequence). V shed 9 bases and J 7 bases; nucleotides not matched to a gene: 12. The CDR3 is 15 residues long. Here the CDR3 reads CASSAFGLAGEEQYF. The CDR3 coding sequence is TGTGCCAGTAGCGCTTTTGGACTAGCGGGAGAAGAGCAGTACTTC.

The table lists this clonotype with many counts. The chain joins TRBV7-2 to TRBJ1-1, with D tentatively TRBD1 (5 bases). CDR3 length: 14 residues. Trimming shortened V by 5 bases and J by 1 base, and 11 bases separated the two germline ends. Germline values: CDR1 SGHTA, CDR2 FQGNSA. The CDR3 reads CASSPDSQNTEAFF. The CDR3 DNA reads TGTGCCAGCAGCCCCGACAGTCAGAACACTGAAGCTTTCTTT.

This clonotype was detected a few times. The chain recombines TRBV5-1 with TRBJ2-1; 7 nucleotides agree with TRBD1. Germline V CDR1 and CDR2: SGHRS, YFSETQ. Losses at the gene ends were 4 bases for V and 5 bases for J; bases not matched to a gene: 6. The CDR3 length is 14 residues. The CDR3 DNA follows: TGCGCCAGCAGCCCCGGGACAGAGGACAATGAGCAGTTCTTC. Its protein is CASSPGTEDNEQFF.

On this clonotype itself: A much bigger clone sits one base away, suggesting this may be a read error. The V gene is TRBV11-1, the J gene TRBJ2-1; 7 positions agree with TRBD2. The CDR3 is made up of 13 amino acids. Per the germline V gene, CDR1 is SGHAT and CDR2 is FQDESV (reference sequence). The CDR3 bases are TGTGCCAGCAGCAGGGACTACCACAATGAGCACTTCTTC. The encoded protein is CASSRDYHNEHFF.

The chain is built from TRBV5-1 and TRBJ2-1; TRBD1 agrees at 7 bases. V was pared by 4 bases and J by 10 bases, with 29 bases of the junction left unmatched. The CDR3 spans 20 residues. Germline loops: CDR1 SGHRS, CDR2 YFSETQ. This CDR3 reads CASSGTNRGFSPMGQLEQFF. CDR3 bases: TGCGCCAGCAGCGGGACCAACAGGGGATTCTCCCCAATGGGCCAACTGGAGCAGTTCTTC.

The rearrangement links TRBV14 to TRBJ2-1, with D tentatively TRBD2 (6 bases). This CDR3 has 15 residues. From germline, CDR1 is SGHDN and CDR2 FVKESK. V was cut by 4 bases and J by 2 bases, with 12 bases left in between. This CDR3 reads CASSRPGVAYNEQFF. CDR3 in DNA: TGTGCCAGCAGCCGTCCGGGAGTCGCCTACAATGAGCAGTTCTTC.